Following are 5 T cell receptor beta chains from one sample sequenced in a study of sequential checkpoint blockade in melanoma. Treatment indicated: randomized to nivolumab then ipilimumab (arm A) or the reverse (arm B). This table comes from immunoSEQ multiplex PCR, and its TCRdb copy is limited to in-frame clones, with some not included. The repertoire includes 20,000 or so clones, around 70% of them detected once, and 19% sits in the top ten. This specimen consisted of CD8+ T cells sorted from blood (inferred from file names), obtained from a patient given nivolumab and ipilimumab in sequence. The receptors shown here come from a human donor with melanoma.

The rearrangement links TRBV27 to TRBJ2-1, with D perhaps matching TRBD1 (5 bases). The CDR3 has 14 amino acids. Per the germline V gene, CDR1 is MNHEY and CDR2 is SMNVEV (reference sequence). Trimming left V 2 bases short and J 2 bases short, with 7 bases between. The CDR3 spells CASSLRGTYNEQFF. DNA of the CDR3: TGTGCCAGCAGTTTAAGGGGCACCTACAATGAGCAGTTCTTC.

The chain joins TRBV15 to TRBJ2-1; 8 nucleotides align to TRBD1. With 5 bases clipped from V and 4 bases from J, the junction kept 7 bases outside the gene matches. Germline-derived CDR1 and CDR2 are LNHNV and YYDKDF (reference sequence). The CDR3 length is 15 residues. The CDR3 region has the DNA TGTGCCACCAGCCCCGACAGGGGCGCATACAATGAGCAGTTCTTC. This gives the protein CATSPDRGAYNEQFF.

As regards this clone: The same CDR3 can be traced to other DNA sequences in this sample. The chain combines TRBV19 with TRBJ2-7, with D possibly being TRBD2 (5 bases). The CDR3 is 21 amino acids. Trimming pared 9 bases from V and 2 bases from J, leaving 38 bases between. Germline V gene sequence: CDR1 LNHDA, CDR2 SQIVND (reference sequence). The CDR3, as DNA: TGTGCCAGCCGGGTTCGGGGTTCGGTTTATGGGGTGTTTGAATGCACCTACGAGCAGTACGTC. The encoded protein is CASRVRGSVYGVFECTYEQYV.

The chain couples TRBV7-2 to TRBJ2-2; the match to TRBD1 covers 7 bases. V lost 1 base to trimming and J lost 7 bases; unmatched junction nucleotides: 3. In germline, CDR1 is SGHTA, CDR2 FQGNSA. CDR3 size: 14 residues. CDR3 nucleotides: TGTGCCAGCAGCTTAGGAGGGGGCGGCGGGGAGCTGTTTTTT. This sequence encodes CASSLGGGGGELFF. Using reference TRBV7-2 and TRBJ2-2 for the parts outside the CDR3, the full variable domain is GAGVSQSPSNKVTEKGKDVELRCDPISGHTALYWYRQSLGQGLEFLIYFQGNSAPDKSGLPSDRFSAERTGGSVSTLTIQRTQQEDSAVYLCASSLGGGGGELFFGEGSRLTVL.

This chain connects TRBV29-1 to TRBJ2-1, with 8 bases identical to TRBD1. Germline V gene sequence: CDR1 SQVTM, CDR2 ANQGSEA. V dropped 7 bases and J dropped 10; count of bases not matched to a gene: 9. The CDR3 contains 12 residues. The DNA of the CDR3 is TGCAGCGCTAAAGGACAGGGTCCAGAGCAGTTCTTC. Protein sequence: CSAKGQGPEQFF.